Presented here are 12 T cell receptor beta chains from one specimen sequenced in a study of blood T cell repertoires in COVID-19. The method was immunoSEQ multiplex PCR; TCRdb's version includes in-frame clones alone and lacks a portion of them. The sample holds about 54,000 clones; around 83% are singletons and the top ten take around 2%. The specimen was peripheral blood. These receptors were collected from a woman aged 55-69 years with acute or convalescent COVID-19.

This sequence joins TRBV15 and TRBJ1-3; TRBD1 matches at 9 bases. This CDR3 region has 15 residues. Losses at the gene ends were 1 base for V and 4 bases for J; bases not matched to a gene: 2. Germline assignment: CDR1 LNHNV and CDR2 YYDKDF (reference sequence). DNA of the CDR3: TGTGCCACCAGCAGAGGGACAGGGGACGGAAACACCATATATTTT. Amino acid sequence: CATSRGTGDGNTIYF.

The rearrangement uses TRBV5-1 and TRBJ2-3, with D hard to call. V was pared by 5 bases and J by 2 bases, with 15 bases between. Per germline, CDR1 SGHRS and CDR2 YFSETQ. CDR3 length: 15 residues. The CDR3: CASRTDTLNTDTQYF. For the CDR3, the DNA is TGCGCCAGCAGAACTGACACCCTGAACACAGATACGCAGTATTTT.

In nucleotides, the CDR3 is TGTGCCAGCAGCTGGCAGGGACAGGGGAAACAAGAGACCCAGTACTTC. Encoded protein: CASSWQGQGKQETQYF. This rearrangement joins TRBV7-9 to TRBJ2-5, with 10 bases fitting TRBD1. The CDR3 sequence is 16 residues long. In germline, CDR1 is SEHNR, CDR2 FQNEAQ (reference sequence). V was clipped by 4 bases and J by 2 bases; unmatched bases: 7.

This clone has only one observation. The chain couples TRBV18 to TRBJ2-7, with 9 bases that match TRBD1. V shed 3 bases and J 3 bases; nucleotides not matched to a gene: 9. Germline loops: CDR1 KGHSH, CDR2 LQKENI. This CDR3 is built from 16 residues. CDR3 sequence: CASSPWGTGSDYEQYF. DNA for the CDR3: TGTGCCAGCTCACCGTGGGGGACAGGGTCTGACTACGAGCAGTACTTC.

This sequence joins TRBV25-1 and TRBJ1-5; 7 bases are shared with TRBD1. This CDR3 contains 15 residues. V gave up 4 bases and J gave up 3 bases; unmatched junction bases: 6. From germline, CDR1 is MGHDK and CDR2 SYGVNS. The CDR3 region is CASSASTGFNQPQHF. Here the CDR3 DNA reads TGTGCCAGCAGTGCCTCGACAGGGTTCAATCAGCCCCAGCATTTT.

This chain uses TRBV7-2 with TRBJ2-1, with 9 nucleotides matching TRBD2. J lost 8 bases, V lost 8 bases, and 7 bases had no gene match. The CDR3 is 13 residues long. From germline, CDR1 is SGHTA and CDR2 FQGNSA. CDR3 protein: CASWEREDHEQFF. The DNA for the CDR3 is TGTGCCAGCTGGGAGCGGGAGGACCATGAGCAGTTCTTC.

The genes are TRBV7-9 and TRBJ1-1; D might be TRBD1 (5 bases). CDR1 is SEHNR and CDR2 is FQNEAQ in the germline V gene (reference sequence). The CDR3 is 14 residues long. V gave up 5 bases and J gave up 4 bases, with 14 bases separating them. CDR3 region: CASSAGLGGTEAFF. The CDR3 DNA reads TGTGCCAGCAGCGCCGGACTGGGGGGCACTGAAGCTTTCTTT.

The chain uses TRBV19 and TRBJ1-2; D unclear. Germline loops: CDR1 LNHDA, CDR2 SQIVND (reference sequence). V lost 4 bases, J lost 4 bases, and 7 bases lay in between. This CDR3 spans 12 amino acids. CDR3 loop: CASSKEVYGYTF. The DNA for the CDR3 is TGTGCCAGTAGTAAGGAGGTCTATGGCTACACCTTC. Full variable domain (outside the CDR3, taken from reference TRBV19 and TRBJ1-2): DGGITQSPKYLFRKEGQNVTLSCEQNLNHDAMYWYRQDPGQGLRLIYYSQIVNDFQKGDIAEGYSVSREKKESFPLTVTSAQKNPTAFYLCASSKEVYGYTFGSGTRLTVV.

The V gene is TRBV28, the J gene TRBJ2-5; 9 bases align to TRBD1. V was pared by 5 bases and J by 2 bases, with 6 bases of the junction left unmatched. Looked up from germline, CDR1 is MDHEN and CDR2 is SYDVKM. This CDR3 spans 15 amino acids. The CDR3: CASSAGGQGQETQYF. DNA for the CDR3: TGTGCCAGCAGTGCCGGGGGACAGGGACAAGAGACCCAGTACTTC.

This chain uses TRBV19 with TRBJ2-1, with 7 positions matching TRBD1. CDR1 is LNHDA and CDR2 is SQIVND in the germline V gene (reference sequence). CDR3 length equals 14 residues. Trimming removed 8 bases from V and 0 bases from J; junction bases left unmatched: 4. This chain's CDR3 is CASGGQASYNEQFF. CDR3 DNA: TGTGCCAGTGGCGGACAGGCCTCCTACAATGAGCAGTTCTTC.

This clone came up once. This chain joins TRBV5-4 and TRBJ2-1; possibly TRBD2 for D (7 bases). V lost 1 base, J lost 9 bases, and 17 bases lay in between. The CDR3 is made up of 15 amino acids. Germline lookup yields CDR1 SGHNT and CDR2 YYREEE (reference sequence). In DNA form, the CDR3 reads TGTGCCAGCAGCTTGCGGGGGGCCCGCCTCCCTGAGCAGTTCTTC. Amino acid sequence: CASSLRGARLPEQFF.

The chain combines TRBV2 with TRBJ1-3, with D possibly TRBD1 on 5 matching bases. Germline CDR1 SNHLY, CDR2 FYNNEI. CDR3 length equals 15 residues. V shed 1 base and J shed 0 bases, with 7 bases lying between them. The CDR3 sequence is CASSEGGLSGNTIYF. The CDR3 nucleotides read TGTGCCAGCAGTGAAGGGGGACTCTCTGGAAACACCATATATTTT.